These T cell receptor beta chains were read from a single sample in a study of metastatic and nonmetastatic thyroid tumors. TCRdb re-processed the PCR reads through MiXCR. The sample holds about 82,000 clones, about 12% seen once. The source material was tumor tissue. The receptors originated from a female donor with papillary thyroid cancer or a benign thyroid nodule (not recorded which). Some clones in this sample may be carry-over from other donors' samples. CDR3s include the opening cysteine and the closing phenylalanine or tryptophan. The order of the fields is J gene, D gene, V gene, clone size, CDR3 DNA, CDR3 protein. D genes are given only for firm matches. A row's size may be missing; if present it is once, few, many or a size class.

>TRBJ1-5|-|TRBV27|many
TGTGCCAGCAGTTTTTTATCGGACAGAAGGGCCCAGCATTTT
CASSFLSDRRAQHF
>TRBJ2-7|-|TRBV5-1|-
TGCGCCAGCATCTCTCGACAGGTCTCCTACGAGCAGTACTTC
CASISRQVSYEQYF
>TRBJ1-1|TRBD1|TRBV3-1|-
TGTGCCAGCAGCCAATCCCCGGGACAGGGTAACACTGAAGCTTTCTTT
CASSQSPGQGNTEAFF
>TRBJ2-3|TRBD1|TRBV5-1|many
TGCGCCAGCAGCTCTACAGGGGTTTTAACAGATACGCAGTATTTT
CASSSTGVLTDTQYF
>TRBJ2-2|-|TRBV27|many
TGTGCCAGCAAGGGATTAGTGCCCACCGGGGAGCTGTTTTTT
CASKGLVPTGELFF
>TRBJ2-5|-|TRBV5-1|many
TGCGCCAGCAGCTGGCTGGGGGGGCCCCAGGAGACCCAGTACTTC
CASSWLGGPQETQYF
>TRBJ2-7|TRBD2|TRBV11-3|many
TGTGCCAGCAGCCCGACTAGCGCCTCCTACGAGCAGTACTTC
CASSPTSASYEQYF
>TRBJ1-1|TRBD1|TRBV5-4|few
TGTGCCAGCAGCTTGGGGGACAGGGGTTTGGCGAACACTGAAGCTTTCTTT
CASSLGDRGLANTEAFF
>TRBJ2-7|TRBD2|TRBV11-2|many
TGTGCCAGCAGCTTAGAATTAGTAGCGGGACCCGGTCGGGACGAGCAGTACTTC
CASSLELVAGPGRDEQYF
>TRBJ1-2|TRBD1|TRBV11-1|many
TGTGCCAGCAGCTTAGGACAGGGGGACGGCTACACCTTC
CASSLGQGDGYTF
>TRBJ2-1|-|TRBV12-3/TRBV12-4|many
TGTGCCAGCAGTTTGACGTTCCGTTTGGATGAGCAGTTCTTC
CASSLTFRLDEQFF
>TRBJ2-5|-|TRBV13|many
TGTGCCAGCAGCTTTTCTCCTTGGGCGGGAGAGACCCAGTACTTC
CASSFSPWAGETQYF
>TRBJ2-2|-|TRBV6-1|few
TGTGCCAGCAGGGTCAGGGATTCTAGTGTCGGGGAGCTGTTTTTT
CASRVRDSSVGELFF
>TRBJ2-1|TRBD1|TRBV5-1|many
TGCGCCAGCAGCTTACGACAGGGGGCTTTCTACAATGAGCAGTTCTTC
CASSLRQGAFYNEQFF
>TRBJ2-3|-|TRBV18|few
TGTGCCAGCTCACCAGCGAGAGGGGCAGATACGCAGTATTTT
CASSPARGADTQYF
>TRBJ2-2|TRBD2|TRBV12-3/TRBV12-4|many
TGTGCCAGCAGTTTGGCGGGGGGCATGACCGGGGAGCTGTTTTTT
CASSLAGGMTGELFF
>TRBJ2-1|-|TRBV28|many
TGTGCCAGCAGTTTAGGAGCGCGTGAGCAGTTCTTC
CASSLGAREQFF
>TRBJ2-3|-|TRBV20-1|-
TGCAGTGCTAGTGGCGGGCTTGCGCAGTATTTT
CSASGGLAQYF
>TRBJ2-1|-|TRBV7-7|many
TGTGCTAGCAGCTTGGGGGTAAGCTCCTACAATGAGCAGTTCTTC
CASSLGVSSYNEQFF
>TRBJ2-7|-|TRBV5-4|many
TGTGCCAGCAGCGAAGGCATTAAACCGTACGAGCAGTACTTC
CASSEGIKPYEQYF
>TRBJ2-3|TRBD2|TRBV7-2|many
TGTGCCAGCAGCTTACCTAGCGGATCTCTCACAGATACGCAGTATTTT
CASSLPSGSLTDTQYF
>TRBJ2-2|TRBD2|TRBV10-3|-
TGTGCCATCAGTGAGGGCGGGAGCGACACCGGGGAGCTGTTTTTT
CAISEGGSDTGELFF
>TRBJ2-7|-|TRBV9|many
TGTGCCAGCAGCCCGCGGGGGGGGACAGGGATGAGTGAGCAGTACTTC
CASSPRGGTGMSEQYF
>TRBJ2-4|-|TRBV6-2/TRBV6-3|many
TGTGCCAGCAGTTACCCAGGGTCCGTTCACTTC
CASSYPGSVHF
>TRBJ2-2|TRBD2|TRBV3-1|many
TGTGCCAGCAGCCCCAGCGGGGGAAACACCGGGGAGCTGTTTTTT
CASSPSGGNTGELFF
>TRBJ2-1|-|TRBV5-1|-
TGCGCCAGCAGCTTGGGTGCGGGTTGGTACAATGAGCAGTTCTTC
CASSLGAGWYNEQFF
>TRBJ2-7|-|TRBV28|many
TGTGCCAGCAGTCCCTCGGGGAGGGGGTTTCCCCGGGATTACGAGCAGTACTTC
CASSPSGRGFPRDYEQYF
>TRBJ2-5|TRBD1|TRBV5-1|many
TGCGCCAGCAGCCCCGGGACAGGGTTACTGACCCAGTACTTC
CASSPGTGLLTQYF
>TRBJ1-6|TRBD1|TRBV28|few
TGTGCTAGCTCGAGGACAGGGATGGTCAATTCACCCCTCCACTTT
CASSRTGMVNSPLHF
>TRBJ2-1|-|TRBV6-1|many
TGTGCCAGTTCTACTACCTACAATGAGCAGTTCTTC
CASSTTYNEQFF
>TRBJ2-5|-|TRBV6-1|-
TGTGCCAGCAAAAAGGTAGAGACCCAGTACTTC
CASKKVETQYF
>TRBJ2-4|-|TRBV19|many
TGTGCCAGTAGTGCGCGGACAGTGAGGATCATTCAGTACTTC
CASSARTVRIIQYF
>TRBJ2-5|-|TRBV19|many
TGTGCCAGTAGTACTCAAGGGGTGGTACGAGAGACCCAGTACTTC
CASSTQGVVRETQYF
>TRBJ2-4|-|TRBV6-2/TRBV6-3|many
TGTGCCAGCAGTTATCGGGGGAACATAGCCAAAAACATTCAGTACTTC
CASSYRGNIAKNIQYF
>TRBJ1-1|TRBD1|TRBV2|many
TGTGCCAGCAGCGCCCACGGACAGGGGGACACTGAAGCTTTCTTT
CASSAHGQGDTEAFF
>TRBJ2-7|-|TRBV29-1|few
TGCAGCGTTGGACAGGAGGGGCCCTACGAGCAGTACTTC
CSVGQEGPYEQYF
>TRBJ2-2|-|TRBV5-1|-
TGCGCCAGCAGCCAAGGGATTAGCGCAGCGAACACCGGGGAGCTGTTTTTT
CASSQGISAANTGELFF
>TRBJ1-4|-|TRBV28|many
TGTGCCAGCAATACAGCCTTAGGTAATGAAAAACTGTTTTTT
CASNTALGNEKLFF
>TRBJ1-6|-|TRBV27|many
TGTGCCAGCAGCTCCGGGACAACGACTTCACCCCTCCACTTT
CASSSGTTTSPLHF
>TRBJ1-1|TRBD1|TRBV30|many
TGTGCCTGGAGCACAGGGGGCGTAGGCACTGAAGCTTTCTTT
CAWSTGGVGTEAFF
>TRBJ2-2|TRBD2|TRBV2|many
TGTGCCCAAGGAAAGCGGGAGAGGGACGGGGAGCTGTTTTTT
CAQGKRERDGELFF
>TRBJ1-1|TRBD1|TRBV20-1|once
TGCAGTGCTAGAGATCACAGGGGGCAGAGGAACACTGAAGCTTTCTTT
CSARDHRGQRNTEAFF
>TRBJ2-7|TRBD1|TRBV7-3|many
TGTGCCAGCAGCTTATCGCCAGGGGGCTACGAGCAGTACTTC
CASSLSPGGYEQYF
>TRBJ1-6|TRBD1|TRBV4-1|medium-sized
TGCGCCAGCAGCCAAACAGGGGGTTCACCCCTCCACTTT
CASSQTGGSPLHF
>TRBJ2-7|-|TRBV19|many
TGTGCCAGTAGTTTCGCGGGATCCCACGAGCAGTACTTC
CASSFAGSHEQYF
>TRBJ2-7|TRBD1|TRBV18|many
TGTGCCAGCTCACACGGGGACAGCTACGAGCAGTACTTC
CASSHGDSYEQYF
>TRBJ1-4|-|TRBV19|many
TGTGCCAGTAGTATACGCCGAGGCGGGGAAAAACTGTTTTTT
CASSIRRGGEKLFF
>TRBJ2-7|TRBD2|TRBV4-1|many
TGCGCCAGCAGCCTAGCGGGTCTTGGCGAGCAGTACTTC
CASSLAGLGEQYF
>TRBJ2-1|TRBD1|TRBV11-1|many
TGTGCCAGCAGCTTAGCTACTAGGGGGCTTCTAAACAATGAGCAGTTCTTC
CASSLATRGLLNNEQFF
>TRBJ1-5|TRBD1|TRBV2|medium-sized
TGTGCCAGCAGTGACAGGGGGTTGAATCAGCCCCAGCATTTT
CASSDRGLNQPQHF